The 21 T cell receptor beta chains below all came from one sample that was sequenced in a study of early T cells in non-severe SARS-CoV-2 infection. One entry per CDR3 protein, called by TCRdb with MiXCR from the 5' RACE reads. The table has about 39,000 distinct CDR3 sequences, roughly 4% seen once. Specimen: whole blood. The receptor set was obtained from an adult who was a healthcare worker with PCR-confirmed SARS-CoV-2 infection or an uninfected control (not recorded which).

This clonotype turned up a few times. This chain joins TRBV11-2 and TRBJ2-1, with 12 nucleotides matching TRBD2. The germline CDR1 and CDR2 sequences are SGHAT and FQNNGV. CDR3 length: 15 residues. The junction had 8 bases not matched to a gene; V was cut back by 4 bases and J by 10 bases. This CDR3 reads CASSWRLAGESEQFF. CDR3 coding DNA: TGTGCCAGCAGCTGGAGACTAGCGGGAGAGAGCGAGCAGTTCTTC. Full variable domain (missing parts from reference TRBV11-2 and TRBJ2-1): EAGVAQSPRYKIIEKRQSVAFWCNPISGHATLYWYQQILGQGPKLLIQFQNNGVVDDSQLPKDRFSAERLKGVDSTLKIQPAKLEDSAVYLCASSWRLAGESEQFFGPGTRLTVL.

In this sample, this clonotype turned up a few times. The rearrangement uses TRBV12-3 or TRBV12-4 and TRBJ2-1; 13 nucleotides agree with TRBD2. The CDR3 is 15 residues long. V was clipped by 6 bases and J by 10 bases; unmatched bases: 9. The CDR3 sequence: CASRPTSGRAYEQFF. The CDR3 DNA follows: TGTGCCAGCAGACCTACTAGCGGGAGGGCCTACGAGCAGTTCTTC.

This clonotype was detected only a few times. The rearrangement links TRBV20-1 to TRBJ2-3; TRBD2 matches 9 bases. This CDR3 region has 17 residues. Per germline, CDR1 DFQATT and CDR2 SNEGSKA (reference sequence). V lost 1 base and J lost 2; bases outside the gene matches: 10. CDR3 coding DNA: TGCAGTGCTAGAGCAGGATCGCTAGCGGGGCCCACAGATACGCAGTATTTT. This translates into CSARAGSLAGPTDTQYF.

This clonotype has at least ten counts. The chain carries TRBV20-1 and TRBJ1-5, with 9 bases lining up with TRBD1. After removal of 4 bases from V and 6 bases from J, the junction contained 10 bases not matched to a gene. This CDR3 contains 15 residues. The V gene's germline CDR1 is DFQATT and CDR2 SNEGSKA (reference sequence). CDR3 sequence: CSAKETGQGSQPQHF. The CDR3 DNA is TGCAGTGCTAAAGAAACCGGACAGGGGAGTCAGCCCCAGCATTTT.

The sample holds a few counts of this clonotype. This chain joins TRBV4-2 and TRBJ2-7; 8 bases line up with TRBD1. The CDR3 has 16 residues. The germline V gene encodes CDR1 LGHNA and CDR2 YNFKEQ. With 0 bases clipped from V and 5 bases from J, the junction kept 9 bases outside the gene matches. Written as DNA, the CDR3 is TGTGCCAGCAGCCAAGATCCCCCGGACAGGGCCGACGAGCAGTACTTC. It encodes CASSQDPPDRADEQYF.

This chain connects TRBV7-9 to TRBJ2-1, with a possible D match to TRBD2 (5 bases). CDR3 length: 14 amino acids. Per the germline V gene, CDR1 is SEHNR and CDR2 is FQNEAQ (reference sequence). The V and J ends lost 7 bases and 9 bases respectively, with 19 bases between them. As DNA, the CDR3 is TGTGCCAGCACAATTTGGAGACGAGGGAGTGAGCAGTTCTTC. Residues: CASTIWRRGSEQFF.

In this sample, this clonotype turned up many times. The V call is TRBV6-2 or TRBV6-3, the J call TRBJ2-7, with a weak D call TRBD2 (5 bases). The CDR3 is 18 residues long. CDR1 and CDR2 from the germline V gene are MNHEY and SVGEGT. Trimming stripped 6 bases from V and 3 bases from J, with 27 bases between. The CDR3 loop reads CASRSPGSTPKYNYEQYF. In DNA, the CDR3 is TGTGCCAGCAGAAGTCCGGGATCAACTCCTAAATACAACTACGAGCAGTACTTC.

In its sample, this clonotype was seen many times. The chain combines TRBV7-2 with TRBJ2-3; 8 bases map to TRBD2. V trimming: 1 base; J trimming: 5 bases; junction bases outside the gene matches: 5. The CDR3 runs to 15 residues. Looked up from germline, CDR1 is SGHTA and CDR2 is FQGNSA. CDR3 DNA sequence: TGTGCCAGCAGCTTAGAACGGGGGGGCCTAGATACGCAGTATTTT. This translates into CASSLERGGLDTQYF.

This clonotype was observed many times. The chain recombines TRBV6-4 with TRBJ2-1; 8 bases are shared with TRBD1. Trimming at V came to 2 bases and at J to 0 bases, leaving 0 bases not matched to a gene. Germline V gene lookup returns CDR1 MRHNA and CDR2 SNTAGT. CDR3 length: 15 amino acids. The CDR3 loop is CASSDTGGSYNEQFF. The CDR3 DNA reads TGTGCCAGCAGTGACACAGGGGGCTCCTACAATGAGCAGTTCTTC.

There are a few counts of this clonotype. The CDR3 DNA follows: TGTGCCAGCAGCCAAGATAGCGGGAGCTACAATGAGCAGTTCTTC. This codes for CASSQDSGSYNEQFF. The J gene is TRBJ2-1, the V gene TRBV3-1, with 9 positions matching TRBD2. The germline V gene encodes CDR1 LGHDT and CDR2 YNNKEL (reference sequence). The ends lost 0 bases at V and 3 bases at J; junction bases unmatched: 0. The CDR3 is 15 residues long.

This clonotype was counted ten times or more. V gene TRBV20-1 combines with J gene TRBJ1-1; D is perhaps TRBD1 (5 bases). CDR1 DFQATT and CDR2 SNEGSKA come from the germline V gene (reference sequence). The CDR3 is made up of 14 amino acids. The V end lost 0 bases, the J end lost 10 bases, and 18 bases lay between the germline ends. The CDR3 DNA reads TGCAGTGCTAGAGATCCAAGGGGAGGGTTCGGAGCTTTCTTT. Translated, it gives CSARDPRGGFGAFF.

This clonotype was counted ten times or more. CDR3 protein: CASSRGGSSSSYNSPLHF. In nucleotides, the CDR3 is TGTGCCAGCAGCCGGGGGGGTTCGTCGAGCTCCTATAATTCACCCCTCCACTTT. This chain joins TRBV3-1 and TRBJ1-6; possible D gene TRBD1, 5 bases. The CDR3 length is 18 residues. In germline, CDR1 is LGHDT, CDR2 YNNKEL (reference sequence). V lost 4 bases and J 0 bases, leaving 16 bases between the germline ends.

This clonotype occurred many times. J is TRBJ2-7 and V is TRBV7-9, with D hard to call. Germline CDR1 is SEHNR and CDR2 is FQNEAQ (reference sequence). V lost 6 bases, J lost 0 bases, and 15 bases lay in between. The CDR3 covers 15 residues. CDR3 protein: CASSGETRSSYEQYF. CDR3 coding DNA: TGTGCCAGCAGTGGCGAGACTCGAAGCTCCTACGAGCAGTACTTC.

This clonotype was seen ten or more times. This chain links TRBV7-9 with TRBJ2-3; no firm D call. The CDR3 has 14 residues. Trimming took 0 bases from V and 6 from J, leaving 10 bases between them. From germline, CDR1 is SEHNR and CDR2 FQNEAQ (reference sequence). The CDR3 region is CASSLASLPDTQYF. CDR3 coding DNA: TGTGCCAGCAGCTTAGCGAGCCTGCCGGATACGCAGTATTTT.

The chain links TRBV4-1 to TRBJ2-5; 7 bases line up with TRBD1. Losses at the gene ends were 3 bases for V and 4 bases for J; bases not matched to a gene: 17. The CDR3 extends over 18 amino acids. Germline-derived CDR1 and CDR2 are MGHRA and YSYEKL. The CDR3 coding sequence is TGCGCCAGCAGCCAGAAAGGCAGGCTAGAGGGGGCTGCAGAGACCCAGTACTTC. It yields the protein CASSQKGRLEGAAETQYF.

A few counts support this clonotype. The V gene is TRBV5-1, the J gene TRBJ1-5; 9 bases are a match to TRBD1. Germline V CDR1 and CDR2: SGHRS, YFSETQ. CDR3 length: 14 amino acids. With 2 bases clipped from V and 5 bases from J, the junction kept 2 bases outside the gene matches. The CDR3 loop reads CASSLQGAYQPQHF. The CDR3 nucleotides read TGCGCCAGCAGCTTACAGGGGGCGTATCAGCCCCAGCATTTT. Using reference TRBV5-1 and TRBJ1-5 for the parts outside the CDR3, the full variable domain is KAGVTQTPRYLIKTRGQQVTLSCSPISGHRSVSWYQQTPGQGLQFLFEYFSETQRNKGNFPGRFSGRQFSNSRSEMNVSTLELGDSALYLCASSLQGAYQPQHFGDGTRLSIL.

This clonotype was counted at least ten times. The chain links TRBV7-9 to TRBJ2-5, with 9 bases that match TRBD2. V lost 10 bases, J lost 0 bases, and 9 bases stayed unmatched. The germline V gene has CDR1 SEHNR and CDR2 FQNEAQ (reference sequence). This CDR3 has 15 amino acids. The CDR3 region has the DNA TGTGCCATTACGGCGACTAGCGGATACCAAGAGACCCAGTACTTC. Its protein product is CAITATSGYQETQYF.

This clonotype showed up many times. The J gene is TRBJ1-3, the V gene TRBV7-9; tentative D call: TRBD1 (6 bases). The V and J ends lost 4 bases and 0 bases respectively, with 16 bases between them. CDR1 is SEHNR and CDR2 is FQNEAQ in the germline V gene (reference sequence). The CDR3 contains 17 residues. The CDR3 here is CASSSRSTGHSGNTIYF. Written as DNA, the CDR3 is TGTGCCAGCAGCTCTAGGTCGACAGGTCACTCTGGAAACACCATATATTTT.

This clonotype was seen repeatedly, ten times or more. J is TRBJ2-7 and V is TRBV29-1; 9 bases are shared with TRBD1. Germline CDR1 is SQVTM and CDR2 is ANQGSEA. CDR3 length: 14 amino acids. V lost 4 bases and J lost 2; bases outside the gene matches: 6. Written as DNA, the CDR3 is TGCAGCGTTGCGGGGGACAGGGAACCCTACGAGCAGTACTTC. Encoded protein: CSVAGDREPYEQYF.

This clonotype was recorded many times. V and J are TRBV4-1 and TRBJ1-2, with D perhaps matching TRBD1 (6 bases). V lost 3 bases and J 3 bases, leaving 8 bases between the germline ends. From germline, CDR1 is MGHRA and CDR2 YSYEKL. The CDR3 has 13 amino acids. CDR3 sequence reads: CASSQGGDYGYTF. For the CDR3, the DNA is TGCGCCAGCAGCCAGGGGGGCGACTATGGCTACACCTTC.

This clonotype was detected ten times or more. The chain employs TRBV29-1 and TRBJ2-1; D is unclear. The CDR3 extends over 11 amino acids. The V and J ends lost 5 bases and 4 bases respectively, with 6 bases between them. The germline V gene encodes CDR1 SQVTM and CDR2 ANQGSEA. DNA for the CDR3: TGCAGCGTTTTTAGTTACAATGAGCAGTTCTTC. Translating it yields CSVFSYNEQFF.